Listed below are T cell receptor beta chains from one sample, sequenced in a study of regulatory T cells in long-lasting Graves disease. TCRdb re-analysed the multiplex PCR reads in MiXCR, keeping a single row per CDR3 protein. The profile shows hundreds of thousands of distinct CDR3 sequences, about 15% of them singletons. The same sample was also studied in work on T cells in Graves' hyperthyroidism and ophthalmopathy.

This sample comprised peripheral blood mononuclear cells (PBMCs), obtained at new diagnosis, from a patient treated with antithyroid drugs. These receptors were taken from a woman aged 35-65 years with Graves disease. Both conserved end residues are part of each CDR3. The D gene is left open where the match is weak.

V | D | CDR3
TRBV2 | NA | CASSVQGDTQYF
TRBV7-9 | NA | CASSARLHEQFF
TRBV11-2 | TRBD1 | CASSALRGQGFPGELFF
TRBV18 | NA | CASSPFGNTIYF
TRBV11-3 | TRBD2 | CASSSRKGTTTGELFF
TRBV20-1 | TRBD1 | CSATQTGGASHQPQHF
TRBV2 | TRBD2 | CASTRQSGGARNTQYF
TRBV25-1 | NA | CASNGGLSYNEQFF
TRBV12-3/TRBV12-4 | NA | CASSSVLQGEQYF
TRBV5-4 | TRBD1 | CASSSGQGSSYEQYF
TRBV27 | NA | CASRSQGGPSEQYF
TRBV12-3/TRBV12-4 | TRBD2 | CASVPGGAKNIQYF
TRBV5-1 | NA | CASSLYLDEYYGYTF
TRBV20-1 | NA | CSALTASGPQHF
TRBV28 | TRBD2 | CASSFSGGHQETQYF
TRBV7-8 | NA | CASSTHRVGVSTNEKLFF
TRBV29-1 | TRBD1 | CSDTGVNQPQHF
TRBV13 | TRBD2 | CASSPDPMSSGGANEQFF
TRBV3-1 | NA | CASSRGPLRQPQHF
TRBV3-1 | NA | CASSQEPASNSPLHF
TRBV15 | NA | CATSRGTPTGSEAEAFF
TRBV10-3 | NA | CATQEGSKETQYF
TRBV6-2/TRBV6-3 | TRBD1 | CASSPRKGAAFF
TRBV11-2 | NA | CASQRGRESEKLFF
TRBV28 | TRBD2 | CASSFPGLAGVRGQETQYF
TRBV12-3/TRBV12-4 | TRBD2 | CASSSSGEDTQYF
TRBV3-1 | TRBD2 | CASSPPGLAAYNEQFF
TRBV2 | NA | CASTREGGRNTEAFF
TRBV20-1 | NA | CSARDQEDTEAFF
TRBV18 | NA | CASSPPEGANTGELFF
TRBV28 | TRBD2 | CASSSYPTSGGIYNEQFF
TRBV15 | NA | CATSRGERGGNQPQHF
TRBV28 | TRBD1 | CAAGQPRNTEAFF
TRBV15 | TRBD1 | CATTTHLDRGPNQPQHF
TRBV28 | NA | CASSFFGFTGQPQHF
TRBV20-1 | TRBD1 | CSSGTGGRNEQFF
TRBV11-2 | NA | CASSLGAGGVYGYTF
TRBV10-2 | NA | CASSDNRGNTIYF
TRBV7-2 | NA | CASSFGAAEAFF
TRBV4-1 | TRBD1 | CASSQEGTGGVSNQPQHF
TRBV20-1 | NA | CSAQAGTHGYTF
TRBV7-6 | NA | CASRIRSGTNTGELFF
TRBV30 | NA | CAWSAGPPGSGNTIYF
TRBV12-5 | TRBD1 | CASGPQGAHNEQFF
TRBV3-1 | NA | CASSPHGETQYF
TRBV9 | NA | CASSWTGTDTEAFF
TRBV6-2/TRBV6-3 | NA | CASSETGRIEYNEQFF
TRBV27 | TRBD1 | CASSFGGTGGYTF
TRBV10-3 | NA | CAISESADTQYF
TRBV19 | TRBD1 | CASSASLDRVFEQYF
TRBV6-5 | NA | CASSSPGDRGYGYTF
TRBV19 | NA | CASSPRRPRDNEKLFF
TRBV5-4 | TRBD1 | CASSHSQGNYGYTF
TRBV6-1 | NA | CASRDLGGQFF
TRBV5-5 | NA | CASSLGPTAKNIQYF
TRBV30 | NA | CAWSEGGGRNQPQHF